Listed below are T cell receptor beta chains from one sample, sequenced in a study of blood T cell repertoires in COVID-19. The data were produced by immunoSEQ multiplex PCR, yet TCRdb's version contains in-frame clones alone and is incomplete. The sample consists of about 100,000 clones, 75% to 90% of them appearing once. The specimen sequenced was peripheral blood. These receptors were taken from an older woman with active or convalescent COVID-19. Both conserved end residues are trimmed from each CDR3. Fields, in order: V gene, CDR3 protein.

>TRBV18
ASSQQGAYNSPLH
>TRBV11-3
ASSLRRGIAGELF
>TRBV2
ASSWTGGTEAF
>TRBV7-8
ASSLLSGVTEAF
>TRBV18
ASSPGQVGREQY
>TRBV4-3
ASSQGATSLAETQY
>TRBV29-1
SVFAEAYNEQF
>TRBV4-2
ASSQVDREAQPQH
>TRBV7-2
ASSFDREDTQY
>TRBV30
AWTRSGTSGSNEQF
>TRBV12-3/TRBV12-4
ASSFYLNEQF
>TRBV28
ASSLGDRGRRGNTIY
>TRBV2
ASSGPTSGGADTQY
>TRBV7-2
ASSSNAQAYEQY
>TRBV7-2
ASARGPNEQF
>TRBV11-2
ASSSPTGEYGYT
>TRBV28
ASSGQGAVQPQH
>TRBV5-1
ASSPRGGEDNEQF
>TRBV4-3
ASSQEYRGAYSGQPQH
>TRBV5-1
ASSLATENYGYT
>TRBV18
ASSPQGRQTNEKLF
>TRBV18
ASSERGQNTGELF
>TRBV7-8
ASSPFGLAEETQY
>TRBV7-2
ASSLGFSSSYEQY
>TRBV3-1/TRBV3-2
ASSHHRGGSTDTQY
>TRBV6-5
ASRYRDRDYEQY
>TRBV4-1
ASSQGDGGAYNEQF
>TRBV7-2
ASSLTGGSYNSPLH
>TRBV7-9
ASSLSGVGSGYT
>TRBV6-1
ASSVGQGALGNTIY
>TRBV5-6
ASSFQPGQDYGYT
>TRBV7-2
ASSSRTIRTDTQY
>TRBV14
ASRRDSSNTGELF
>TRBV11-2
ASSNSNSNQPQH
>TRBV5-6
ASRLIGSFQETQY
>TRBV7-9
ASSDQGPDTQY
>TRBV11-2
ASSLDAGMVGYT
>TRBV28
ASSSPQGGDYEQY
>TRBV18
ASSPSTQLSTQY
>TRBV3-1/TRBV3-2
ASSQGGTGVGTEAF
>TRBV12-3/TRBV12-4
ASTRGSVQY
>TRBV28
ASRTSVGGNEQF
>TRBV11-3
ASSLGGLAGGNEQF
>TRBV19
ASSMGQGIRGYT
>TRBV5-1
ASSLNNEQF
>TRBV5-1
ASKRTGVEDEQF
>TRBV28
ASSPGQGRVTGELF
>TRBV3-1/TRBV3-2
ASSLKTGNSPLH
>TRBV6-5
ASRPTSGTDTQY
>TRBV12-3/TRBV12-4
ASSYQEKLF
>TRBV7-2
ASSPSGLEQY